The 5 T cell receptor beta chains presented below share a single source sample, sequenced in a study of blood T cells in healthy people across ages. Next came a second PCR, run for roughly 6 to 11 cycles, which used a sample-barcoded 5' primer along with a J-beta primer mix. TCRdb reprocessed the 5' RACE reads with MiXCR, giving one entry per CDR3 protein. The repertoire holds about 1,800,000 distinct CDR3 sequences, under 30% seen once, with 7.7% in the top ten. The sequenced sample was blood. These receptor sequences come from a woman aged 25 to 39 in good health.

This clonotype was found a few times. The chain links TRBV20-1 to TRBJ1-2, with 7 bases that match TRBD1. The germline CDR1 and CDR2 sequences are DFQATT and SNEGSKA (reference sequence). The CDR3 spans 13 residues. J lost 3 bases, V lost 0 bases, and 1 base had no gene match. This chain's CDR3 is CSARDTGDYGYTF. CDR3 DNA sequence: TGCAGTGCTAGAGACACAGGGGACTATGGCTACACCTTC.

The gene calls are TRBV20-1 and TRBJ2-5; 9 bases map to TRBD1. Germline CDR1 and CDR2: DFQATT and SNEGSKA (reference sequence). This CDR3 region has 13 residues. CDR3 nucleotides: TGCAGCGGAACCCGGACAGGGGAGGGTGAGCAGTACTTC. It encodes CSGTRTGEGEQYF.

In this sample, this clonotype turned up a few times. A junction boundary mismatches the germline segment, possibly from a read error. The gene calls are TRBV7-2 and TRBJ2-3; 10 positions agree with TRBD2. Germline V CDR1 and CDR2: SGHTA, FQGNSA. The CDR3 extends over 13 amino acids. For the CDR3, the DNA is TGTGCCAGCAGCACTAGCGGGGAGGATACGAAGTATTTT. It is translated as CASSTSGEDTKYF. The variable domain in full, completed from reference TRBV7-2 and TRBJ2-3, reads GAGVSQSPSNKVTEKGKDVELRCDPISGHTALYWYRQSLGQGLEFLIYFQGNSAPDKSGLPSDRFSAERTGGSVSTLTIQRTQQEDSAVYLCASSTSGEDTKYFGPGTRLTVL.

This sequence joins TRBV7-2 and TRBJ2-2, with TRBD1 matching 10 bases. CDR3 length equals 20 residues. Germline V CDR1 and CDR2: SGHTA, FQGNSA. J was trimmed by 4 bases and V by 7 bases; bases with no gene match: 21. Written as DNA, the CDR3 is TGTGCCAGCATCCATAGAGGATTAGGGACAGGGGCGGGGAGCACCGGGGAGCTGTTTTTT. Translated, it gives CASIHRGLGTGAGSTGELFF.

The gene calls are TRBV7-2 and TRBJ2-4; TRBD2 matches 9 bases. The J call is doubtful: the DNA matches TRBJ2-7 better. This CDR3 has 15 residues. Germline V gene sequence: CDR1 SGHTA, CDR2 FQGNSA. The CDR3 here is CASSQGLALPYEQYF. CDR3 nucleotides: TGTGCCAGCAGCCAGGGACTAGCCCTTCCATACGAGCAGTACTTC.